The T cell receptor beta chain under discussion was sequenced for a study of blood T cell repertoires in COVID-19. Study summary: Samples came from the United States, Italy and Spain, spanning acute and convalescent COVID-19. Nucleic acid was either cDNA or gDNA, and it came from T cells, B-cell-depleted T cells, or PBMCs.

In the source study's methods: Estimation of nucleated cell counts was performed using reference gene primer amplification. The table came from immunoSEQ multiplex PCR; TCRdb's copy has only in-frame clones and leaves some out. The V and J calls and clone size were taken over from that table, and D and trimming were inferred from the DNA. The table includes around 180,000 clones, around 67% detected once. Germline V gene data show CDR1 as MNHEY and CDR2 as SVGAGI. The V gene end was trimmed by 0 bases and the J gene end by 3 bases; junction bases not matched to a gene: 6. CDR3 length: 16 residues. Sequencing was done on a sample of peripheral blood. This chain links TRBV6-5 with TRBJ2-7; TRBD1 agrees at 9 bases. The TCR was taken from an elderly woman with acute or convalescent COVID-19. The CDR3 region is CASSYSSGQGFYEQYF. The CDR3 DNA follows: TGTGCCAGCAGTTACTCGTCGGGACAGGGTTTCTACGAGCAGTACTTC.